This is a list of T cell receptor beta chains from one sample in a study of blood T cell repertoires in COVID-19. Assay used: immunoSEQ multiplex PCR; TCRdb lists only in-frame clones, some missing. The sample holds 300,000 to 450,000 clones, roughly 86% seen once. Specimen: peripheral blood. The source is a human donor with acute or convalescent COVID-19. The donor label of this sample is uncertain. The CDR3 runs from the conserved cysteine through the conserved F or W. D genes are given only for firm matches. The size field is filled for only some rows; it gives once, few, many or a size class.

d_gene: .
v_gene: TRBV12-5
abundance: .
j_gene: TRBJ1-1
CDR3nt: TGTGCTAGTGGTTTAAGCGGAGGGATTCAAGAAGCTTTCTTT
CDR3aa: CASGLSGGIQEAFF

d_gene: .
v_gene: TRBV2
abundance: .
j_gene: TRBJ2-1
CDR3nt: TGTGCCAGCAGTGCATGGCGGGGCAATGAGCAGTTCTTC
CDR3aa: CASSAWRGNEQFF

d_gene: .
v_gene: TRBV23-1
abundance: once
j_gene: TRBJ2-1
CDR3nt: TGCGCCAGCAGTCTACTACGAGTTCGAGGGTCAAGGTTGTGCAATGAGCAGTTCTTC
CDR3aa: CASSLLRVRGSRLCNEQFF

d_gene: TRBD1
v_gene: TRBV6-1
abundance: .
j_gene: TRBJ1-1
CDR3nt: TGTGCCAGCAGTGCTCGACAGGGCGTGTTGAACACTGAAGCTTTCTTT
CDR3aa: CASSARQGVLNTEAFF

d_gene: TRBD2
v_gene: TRBV7-2
abundance: .
j_gene: TRBJ2-1
CDR3nt: TGTGCCAGCAGCCGGACTAGCGGGGGGGCCTACAATGAGCAGTTCTTC
CDR3aa: CASSRTSGGAYNEQFF

d_gene: .
v_gene: TRBV11-2
abundance: .
j_gene: TRBJ1-1
CDR3nt: TGTGCCAGCAGCTTAAATAATCTCCCGAGCACTGAAGCTTTCTTT
CDR3aa: CASSLNNLPSTEAFF

d_gene: .
v_gene: TRBV15
abundance: .
j_gene: TRBJ1-4
CDR3nt: TGTGCCACCAGCAGAGAGCGTTCGAGAGAAAAACTGTTTTTT
CDR3aa: CATSRERSREKLFF

d_gene: TRBD2
v_gene: TRBV6-4
abundance: once
j_gene: TRBJ2-3
CDR3nt: TGTGCCAGCAGTGAAGTAGCGGGAGTGCGTGGGGGCGGAGATACGCAGTATTTT
CDR3aa: CASSEVAGVRGGGDTQYF

d_gene: .
v_gene: TRBV2
abundance: once
j_gene: TRBJ2-3
CDR3nt: TGTGCCAGCAGAAAACAGGGATCGAATTTGGATACGCAGTATTTT
CDR3aa: CASRKQGSNLDTQYF

d_gene: .
v_gene: TRBV29-1
abundance: .
j_gene: TRBJ1-1
CDR3nt: TGCAGCGTGAGAGAGACAGGTTTGAACACTGAAGCTTTCTTT
CDR3aa: CSVRETGLNTEAFF

d_gene: .
v_gene: TRBV5-1
abundance: .
j_gene: TRBJ1-1
CDR3nt: TGCGCCAGCAGCTTCACCCAGATTACTGAAGCTTTCTTT
CDR3aa: CASSFTQITEAFF

d_gene: .
v_gene: TRBV5-1
abundance: .
j_gene: TRBJ1-1
CDR3nt: TGCGCCAGCGGGCAGGCAGAGACTAAGAACACTGAAGCTTTCTTT
CDR3aa: CASGQAETKNTEAFF

d_gene: TRBD2
v_gene: TRBV11-2
abundance: .
j_gene: TRBJ2-1
CDR3nt: TGTGCCAGCAGCGGTGGACTAGCGGGTTCCTACAATGAGCAGTTCTTC
CDR3aa: CASSGGLAGSYNEQFF

d_gene: TRBD2
v_gene: TRBV30
abundance: .
j_gene: TRBJ2-5
CDR3nt: TGTGCCTGGAGCGGGGGGGGCCCAGAGACCCAGTACTTC
CDR3aa: CAWSGGGPETQYF

d_gene: .
v_gene: TRBV7-9
abundance: .
j_gene: TRBJ1-1
CDR3nt: TGTGCCAGCAGCCCCTGGGCTGCGGGGGGGAAAGCTTTCTTT
CDR3aa: CASSPWAAGGKAFF

d_gene: .
v_gene: TRBV5-1
abundance: .
j_gene: TRBJ2-5
CDR3nt: TGCGCCAGCAGCTTGGGGATTCGACAGGATGGGGAGACCCAGTACTTC
CDR3aa: CASSLGIRQDGETQYF

d_gene: .
v_gene: TRBV3-1/TRBV3-2
abundance: .
j_gene: TRBJ2-7
CDR3nt: TGTGCCAGCAGCCAAACTCGATCCCCTGGCGAGCAGTACTTC
CDR3aa: CASSQTRSPGEQYF

d_gene: TRBD1
v_gene: TRBV18
abundance: .
j_gene: TRBJ2-1
CDR3nt: TGTGCCAGCTCACCAGGACAGGGTGGGAAGAATGAGCAGTTCTTC
CDR3aa: CASSPGQGGKNEQFF

d_gene: .
v_gene: TRBV2
abundance: .
j_gene: TRBJ1-2
CDR3nt: TGTGCCAGCAGTGAAGAACCCGGGGAGTACTATGGCTACACCTTC
CDR3aa: CASSEEPGEYYGYTF

d_gene: .
v_gene: TRBV6-2/TRBV6-3
abundance: .
j_gene: TRBJ1-1
CDR3nt: TGTGCCAGCAGTTACTTCGGCACAGGGCGAGCTTTCTTT
CDR3aa: CASSYFGTGRAFF

d_gene: .
v_gene: TRBV7-9
abundance: .
j_gene: TRBJ2-5
CDR3nt: TGTGCCAGCAGCTTTCCTTCGAACGGGGAGACCCAGTACTTC
CDR3aa: CASSFPSNGETQYF

d_gene: .
v_gene: TRBV4-1
abundance: .
j_gene: TRBJ1-2
CDR3nt: TGCGCCAGCAGCCAAGATCTTCCAGGGAGGAATGGCTACACCTTC
CDR3aa: CASSQDLPGRNGYTF